The 30 T cell receptor beta chains listed next were all sequenced from one sample in a study of cytomegalovirus exposure and HLA in healthy donors. Primers included in the PCR were 60 Vbeta and 13 Jbeta primers. Clones were sequenced by immunoSEQ multiplex PCR, and TCRdb holds only the in-frame ones, with some missing. The sample holds approximately 150,000 clones, roughly four fifths seen once. The material sequenced was PBMCs. The origin of the receptors is a man aged 45 to 65 in good health and CMV-seropositive.

The gene calls are TRBV7-2 and TRBJ2-5; possible D gene TRBD1, 6 bases. This CDR3 contains 14 residues. CDR1 SGHTA and CDR2 FQGNSA come from the germline V gene. Trimming took 4 bases from V and 1 from J, leaving 10 bases between them. For the CDR3, the DNA is TGTGCCAGCAGCTCCGAGACAGGCCAAGAGACCCAGTACTTC. Translated, it gives CASSSETGQETQYF.

This clone is a singleton in its sample. CDR3 DNA: TGTGCCAGCAGCTCCGGGGGTTCCCGGGTGACCCAGTACTTC. This codes for CASSSGGSRVTQYF. This chain uses TRBV7-8 with TRBJ2-5, with D perhaps matching TRBD2 (6 bases). With 4 bases removed from V and 7 bases from J, the gap between germline ends came to 16 bases. The CDR3 is 14 amino acids. The germline CDR1 and CDR2 sequences are SGHVS and FQNEAQ.

The chain joins TRBV28 to TRBJ1-2; D not certain. CDR1 and CDR2 from the germline V gene are MDHEN and SYDVKM. V lost 6 bases, J lost 7 bases, and 15 bases lay in between. The CDR3 is 13 amino acids. The CDR3 coding sequence is TGTGCCAGCAGCCCCCGCGGGTGGGGTGGCTACACCTTC. Encoded protein: CASSPRGWGGYTF.

The V call is TRBV25-1, the J call TRBJ1-2, with 8 positions matching TRBD1. V dropped 7 bases and J dropped 7; count of bases not matched to a gene: 8. The CDR3 length is 13 residues. Germline assignment: CDR1 MGHDK and CDR2 SYGVNS. CDR3 coding DNA: TGTGCCAGCACCGACCAGGGGGCCGTTGGCTACACCTTC. Translation: CASTDQGAVGYTF.

The CDR3 DNA is TGTGCCAGCAGAGCTTGGAACAGGGACTATGGCTACACCTTC. Protein product: CASRAWNRDYGYTF. V is TRBV7-2 and J is TRBJ1-2; the D gene is possibly TRBD1 (6 bases). Germline V CDR1 and CDR2: SGHTA, FQGNSA. The CDR3 consists of 14 residues. V lost 6 bases, J lost 3 bases, and 14 bases lay in between.

This clone has only a few counts. This chain joins TRBV28 and TRBJ2-2; 8 bases map to TRBD1. With 6 bases clipped from V and 3 bases from J, the junction kept 9 bases outside the gene matches. The germline V gene encodes CDR1 MDHEN and CDR2 SYDVKM. The CDR3 sequence is 16 residues long. CDR3 nucleotides: TGTGCCAGCAGGGGGACCGGGGACAGGTACACCGGGGAGCTGTTTTTT. Protein product: CASRGTGDRYTGELFF.

The gene calls are TRBV28 and TRBJ2-1, with D possibly TRBD2 on 6 matching bases. V was shortened by 6 bases and J by 4 bases, with 25 bases between the two germline ends. CDR1 MDHEN and CDR2 SYDVKM come from the germline V gene. This CDR3 contains 18 residues. The CDR3: CASSNLGVWGVSYNEQFF. The CDR3 DNA reads TGTGCCAGCAGCAACCTCGGGGTGTGGGGGGTATCTTACAATGAGCAGTTCTTC. The complete variable domain, with remaining parts taken from reference TRBV28 and TRBJ2-1, reads DVKVTQSSRYLVKRTGEKVFLECVQDMDHENMFWYRQDPGLGLRLIYFSYDVKMKEKGDIPEGYSVSREKKERFSLILESASTNQTSMYLCASSNLGVWGVSYNEQFFGPGTRLTVL.

The CDR3 loop is CASSLGDRNTEAFF. The CDR3 nucleotides are TGTGCCAGCAGCTTAGGGGACAGGAACACTGAAGCTTTCTTT. The rearrangement uses TRBV7-9 and TRBJ1-1, with 7 bases that match TRBD1. This CDR3 has 14 amino acids. CDR1 is SEHNR, CDR2 FQNEAQ, per germline (reference sequence). V shed 1 base and J 1 base; nucleotides not matched to a gene: 0.

This clone was seen just once. The gene calls are TRBV9 and TRBJ1-4, with D unclear. The CDR3 has 15 residues. Germline V gives CDR1 SGDLS, CDR2 YYNGEE. Between the trimmed V and J ends, which lost 3 bases and 0 bases, there was a span of 9 bases. CDR3 in DNA: TGTGCCAGCAGCGCCCCGGGAGCAACTAATGAAAAACTGTTTTTT. It encodes CASSAPGATNEKLFF.

This clone was recorded once. The V gene is TRBV19, the J gene TRBJ2-5; 13 nucleotides agree with TRBD2. This CDR3 spans 17 amino acids. V lost 5 bases, J lost 2 bases, and 8 bases stayed unmatched. Germline V gene lookup returns CDR1 LNHDA and CDR2 SQIVND (reference sequence). Written as DNA, the CDR3 is TGTGCCAGTAGTCCCGGGGGACTAGCGGGGCAACAAGAGACCCAGTACTTC. Translation: CASSPGGLAGQQETQYF.

This clone came up once. CDR3 in amino acids: CASRGQGQSLEQFF. DNA for the CDR3: TGTGCCAGCAGGGGACAGGGGCAGTCACTTGAGCAGTTCTTC. The genes are TRBV2 and TRBJ2-1; 10 bases match TRBD1. Unmatched junction bases numbered 8, after V lost 6 bases and J lost 9 bases. Germline V gene lookup returns CDR1 SNHLY and CDR2 FYNNEI. The CDR3 runs 14 residues.

This clone appeared a single time. The chain is built from TRBV4-1 and TRBJ1-1; TRBD1 aligns across 7 bases. The ends lost 3 bases at V and 5 bases at J; junction bases unmatched: 3. The CDR3 contains 13 residues. Germline V gene sequence: CDR1 MGHRA, CDR2 YSYEKL. CDR3 in amino acids: CASSQARGTEAFF. The CDR3 DNA is TGCGCCAGCAGCCAGGCCAGGGGGACTGAAGCTTTCTTT.

The chain uses TRBV7-6 and TRBJ1-3; TRBD1 might be the D (5 bases). CDR3 length: 15 amino acids. Germline V lookup: CDR1 SGHVS, CDR2 FNYEAQ. V lost 1 base, J lost 0 bases, and 7 bases lay in between. The CDR3 loop is CASSLGGNSGNTIYF. The CDR3 DNA is TGTGCCAGCAGCTTAGGGGGCAACTCTGGAAACACCATATATTTT.

This chain uses TRBV5-4 with TRBJ1-1; D is uncertain. Trimming pared 1 base from V and 5 bases from J, leaving 15 bases between. From germline, CDR1 is SGHNT and CDR2 YYREEE (reference sequence). There are 15 residues in the CDR3. The chain's CDR3 is CASSLIGSRNTEAFF. The CDR3 nucleotides read TGTGCCAGCAGCTTGATTGGCAGCAGGAATACTGAAGCTTTCTTT.

The chain employs TRBV4-1 and TRBJ2-7; 12 bases agree with TRBD1. The CDR3 has 15 amino acids. Germline V lookup: CDR1 MGHRA, CDR2 YSYEKL. With 4 bases clipped from V and 6 bases from J, the junction kept 7 bases outside the gene matches. CDR3 loop: CASSPSGTGGLEQYF. Here the CDR3 DNA reads TGCGCCAGCAGCCCGTCCGGGACAGGGGGCCTCGAGCAGTACTTC.

This clone occurred a few times. The V and J genes are TRBV4-3 and TRBJ2-3; 9 nucleotides match TRBD1. This CDR3 contains 14 residues. The ends lost 1 base at V and 4 bases at J; junction bases unmatched: 0. The V gene's germline CDR1 is LGHNA and CDR2 YSLEER. CDR3 amino acids: CASSQGTGADTQYF. The CDR3 DNA reads as TGCGCCAGCAGCCAAGGGACAGGGGCAGATACGCAGTATTTT.

The chain carries TRBV7-9 and TRBJ2-3; 8 nucleotides line up with TRBD2. Trimming at V came to 2 bases and at J to 8 bases, leaving 3 bases not matched to a gene. CDR1 SEHNR and CDR2 FQNEAQ come from the germline V gene (reference sequence). This CDR3 contains 13 residues. CDR3 loop: CASSLTGGSTQYF. The CDR3 DNA reads as TGTGCCAGCAGCTTAACGGGGGGGAGTACGCAGTATTTT.

J is TRBJ2-3 and V is TRBV20-1; D uncertain. The CDR3 consists of 11 residues. From germline, CDR1 is DFQATT and CDR2 SNEGSKA (reference sequence). V was trimmed by 8 bases and J by 1 base, leaving 7 bases between them. The CDR3 loop reads CSSEGTDTQYF. The CDR3 DNA follows: TGCAGTTCAGAAGGCACAGATACGCAGTATTTT.

The chain combines TRBV28 with TRBJ1-5; the D gene is possibly TRBD1 (6 bases). The CDR3 is 14 residues long. With 11 bases removed from V and 6 bases from J, the gap between germline ends came to 20 bases. The germline CDR1 and CDR2 sequences are MDHEN and SYDVKM. For the CDR3, the DNA is TGTGCCGGATCTTCCAGGGGAACGACTCAGCCCCAGCATTTT. The encoded protein is CAGSSRGTTQPQHF.

This clone showed up just a few times. V and J are TRBV6-5 and TRBJ2-3; D might be TRBD2 (6 bases). This CDR3 is 15 amino acids long. Trimming shortened V by 6 bases and J by 0 bases, and 13 bases separated the two germline ends. Germline V gene lookup returns CDR1 MNHEY and CDR2 SVGAGI. Here the CDR3 DNA reads TGTGCCAGCAGAAGAGGGGACTCAAGCACAGATACGCAGTATTTT. Amino acid sequence: CASRRGDSSTDTQYF.

This chain links TRBV30 with TRBJ2-1; D not resolved. Trimming shortened V by 5 bases and J by 5 bases, and 7 bases separated the two germline ends. The germline CDR1 and CDR2 sequences are GTSNPN and SVGIG (reference sequence). This CDR3 has 11 residues. In nucleotides, the CDR3 is TGTGCCTGGGCTAGTAACAATGAGCAGTTCTTC. Amino acids: CAWASNNEQFF. The variable domain in full, completed from reference TRBV30 and TRBJ2-1, reads SQTIHQWPATLVQPVGSPLSLECTVEGTSNPNLYWYRQAAGRGLQLLFYSVGIGQISSEVPQNLSASRPQDRQFILSSKKLLLSDSGFYLCAWASNNEQFFGPGTRLTVL.

This clone occurred once. The gene calls are TRBV30 and TRBJ1-3; possible D gene TRBD1, 5 bases. Germline V gives CDR1 GTSNPN, CDR2 SVGIG (reference sequence). Trimming removed 0 bases at V and 0 bases at J, with 15 bases between. This CDR3 contains 17 residues. CDR3 sequence (DNA): TGTGCCTGGAGTGTAAAGCAGGGAAGACACTCTGGAAACACCATATATTTT. Its translation: CAWSVKQGRHSGNTIYF.

The chain joins TRBV27 to TRBJ2-7; 8 nucleotides agree with TRBD1. The J segment lost 4 bases and the V segment lost 5 bases, leaving 7 bases of the junction unmatched. This CDR3 region has 14 residues. The V gene's germline CDR1 is MNHEY and CDR2 SMNVEV (reference sequence). In DNA, the CDR3 is TGTGCCAGCAGTCAGGACAGGGAGAGGTACGAGCAGTACTTC. Protein product: CASSQDRERYEQYF.

This chain uses TRBV9 with TRBJ2-3; perhaps TRBD1 as D (5 bases). The length of the CDR3 is 15 residues. V lost 4 bases to trimming and J lost 2 bases, with 14 bases between them. Germline values: CDR1 SGDLS, CDR2 YYNGEE. The CDR3 loop reads CASSPSGPYTDTQYF. CDR3 DNA sequence: TGTGCCAGCAGCCCATCAGGGCCTTACACAGATACGCAGTATTTT.

This clone was found a few times. The rearrangement uses TRBV9 and TRBJ2-1; 9 nucleotides agree with TRBD2. Germline-derived CDR1 and CDR2 are SGDLS and YYNGEE. This CDR3 contains 15 residues. The J segment lost 2 bases and the V segment lost 3 bases, leaving 3 bases of the junction unmatched. The CDR3 reads CASSASSGAYNEQFF. The CDR3 DNA follows: TGTGCCAGCAGCGCCTCTAGCGGGGCCTACAATGAGCAGTTCTTC.

This clone was detected once. The chain employs TRBV19 and TRBJ2-7; a weak D match, TRBD2 (7 bases). CDR1 and CDR2 from the germline V gene are LNHDA and SQIVND (reference sequence). Trimming shortened V by 2 bases and J by 4 bases, and 12 bases separated the two germline ends. CDR3 size: 14 residues. DNA for the CDR3: TGTGCCAGTAGTATAACTGCGGGGGCATACGAGCAGTACTTC. As protein: CASSITAGAYEQYF.

This clone was picked up one time. This chain connects TRBV7-9 to TRBJ2-3; tentatively, D is TRBD2 (6 bases). V was shortened by 5 bases and J by 4 bases, with 19 bases between the two germline ends. Germline CDR1 reads SEHNR; CDR2 reads FQNEAQ (reference sequence). This CDR3 contains 16 residues. The CDR3 coding sequence is TGTGCCAGCAGCGATGGACTATCCGGGAGTGCAGATACGCAGTATTTT. As protein: CASSDGLSGSADTQYF. The full variable domain, in which reference TRBV7-9 and TRBJ2-3 provide the parts outside the CDR3, is DTGVSQNPRHKITKRGQNVTFRCDPISEHNRLYWYRQTLGQGPEFLTYFQNEAQLEKSRLLSDRFSAERPKGSFSTLEIQRTEQGDSAMYLCASSDGLSGSADTQYFGPGTRLTVL.

The J gene is TRBJ2-3, the V gene TRBV9; 7 nucleotides line up with TRBD1. CDR3 size: 15 residues. Trimming took 1 base from V and 4 from J; bases not matched to a gene: 6. Germline V gene lookup returns CDR1 SGDLS and CDR2 YYNGEE. CDR3 residues: CASSVSAQGADTQYF. The CDR3 coding sequence is TGTGCCAGCAGCGTATCGGCGCAGGGGGCAGATACGCAGTATTTT.

The genes are TRBV5-1 and TRBJ2-3, with D possibly TRBD1 on 6 matching bases. Trimming pared 4 bases from V and 1 base from J, leaving 13 bases between. This CDR3 contains 15 residues. CDR1 and CDR2 (germline): SGHRS, YFSETQ. In DNA form, the CDR3 reads TGCGCCAGCAGCCCACAGACAGGTGGCACAGATACGCAGTATTTT. Translating it yields CASSPQTGGTDTQYF.

V usage is TRBV5-4 and J usage is TRBJ2-3, with unresolved D. CDR3 length: 15 amino acids. CDR1 and CDR2 (germline): SGHNT, YYREEE (reference sequence). The ends were cut back, 2 bases at V and 0 bases at J, with 10 bases in the middle. The CDR3 sequence is CASSFHPESTDTQYF. As DNA, the CDR3 is TGTGCCAGCAGCTTCCACCCGGAGAGCACAGATACGCAGTATTTT.